This record looks at one TCR beta chain sequence and its context. Positive CCR7 selection of CD45RO-negative cells yielded the naive CD8 cells, and terminally differentiated effector memory CD45RA+ cells were excluded. The source of the sample is a study of shared clonotypes between healthy human individuals. This table comes from immunoSEQ multiplex PCR, and its TCRdb copy is limited to in-frame clones, with some not included. Of fewer than 1 million clones detected, approximately 96% appear once; the ten largest clones hold over 0.2%. This CDR3 spans 15 amino acids. Per germline, CDR1 LNHDA and CDR2 SQIVND (reference sequence). Trimming took off 1 base at V and 0 bases at J, with 6 bases between the two ends.

This sequence was found in a man between 25 and 39 years old in good health. J is TRBJ2-2 and V is TRBV19, with D possibly matching TRBD2 (5 bases). Input material: naive CD8+ T cells sorted from blood. For the CDR3, the DNA is TGTGCCAGTAGTATAGCGGGAACGAACACCGGGGAGCTGTTTTTT. Translating gives CASSIAGTNTGELFF.